This is a list of T cell receptor beta chains from one sample in a study of T-cell memory formation after mild COVID-19. TCRdb reanalysed the 5' RACE reads using MiXCR and keeps one entry per CDR3 protein. Of around 200,000 distinct CDR3 sequences in the sample, 25% to 35% were seen once. The sequenced material came from PBMCs or a T cell subset sorted from them (not recorded which). Every receptor here comes from an adult woman who had mild COVID-19 (a few samples of this study predate the infection). Cell type and time point are not known. CDR3s include the opening cysteine and the closing phenylalanine or tryptophan. The D gene is left open where the match is weak. Size tells how often a clone was seen (once, few, many) or the class of an expanded clone, and some rows leave it out.

J gene	D gene	V gene	clone size	CDR3 protein	CDR3 DNA
TRBJ2-1	TRBD2	TRBV11-3	.	CASSRGELHEQFF	TGTGCCAGCAGCCGGGGGGAGCTACATGAGCAGTTCTTC
TRBJ1-6	TRBD1	TRBV3-1	few	CASSHSLGQAGSPLHF	TGTGCCAGCAGCCACTCTTTGGGACAGGCTGGTTCACCCCTCCACTTT
TRBJ2-3	.	TRBV18	many	CASSPESTDTQYF	TGTGCCAGCTCACCGGAAAGCACAGATACGCAGTATTTT
TRBJ1-2	TRBD1	TRBV6-9	.	CASSYSRTGEGYTF	TGTGCCAGCAGTTATTCCCGGACAGGGGAAGGCTACACCTTC
TRBJ2-1	TRBD2	TRBV6-2/TRBV6-3	.	CATAGTTLYNEQFF	TGTGCCACCGCCGGGACTACCTTATACAATGAGCAGTTCTTC
TRBJ1-6	TRBD1	TRBV7-8	.	CASSHAPAQGGSPLHF	TGTGCCAGCAGCCATGCCCCGGCGCAGGGGGGTTCACCCCTCCACTTT
TRBJ2-3	.	TRBV7-2	.	CASSSPIDTQYF	TGTGCCAGCAGCTCCCCGATAGATACGCAGTATTTT
TRBJ2-1	TRBD2	TRBV12-3/TRBV12-4	many	CASRLAGGNNEQFF	TGTGCCAGCAGGCTAGCGGGAGGGAACAATGAGCAGTTCTTC
TRBJ2-7	TRBD1	TRBV11-2	.	CASSPMTGALRYEQYF	TGTGCCAGCAGCCCGATGACAGGGGCCCTCCGTTACGAGCAGTACTTC
TRBJ2-1	.	TRBV29-1	.	CSVVLVMGEQFF	TGCAGCGTTGTACTAGTAATGGGTGAGCAGTTCTTC
TRBJ1-6	.	TRBV9	.	CASSGTGAMNSPLHF	TGTGCCAGCAGCGGTACGGGGGCGATGAATTCACCCCTCCACTTT
TRBJ2-7	.	TRBV25-1	.	CASSVQRLSYEQYF	TGTGCCAGCAGTGTCCAGCGCCTCTCCTACGAGCAGTACTTC
TRBJ2-2	TRBD2	TRBV9	.	CASSHIAGGPSTGELFF	TGTGCCAGCAGCCATATAGCGGGAGGGCCCAGCACCGGGGAGCTGTTTTTT
TRBJ2-7	TRBD2	TRBV2	few	CASMGLASYEQYF	TGTGCCAGCATGGGACTAGCCTCCTACGAGCAGTACTTC
TRBJ1-1	.	TRBV29-1	many	CSVDYGAEAFF	TGCAGCGTTGACTACGGAGCTGAAGCTTTCTTT
TRBJ1-4	.	TRBV7-9	few	CASSLEGRSNEKLFF	TGTGCCAGCAGCTTAGAAGGGAGAAGTAATGAAAAACTGTTTTTT
TRBJ2-2	.	TRBV6-2/TRBV6-3	.	CASSYSYRVDTGELFF	TGTGCCAGCAGTTACTCGTACAGGGTGGACACCGGGGAGCTGTTTTTT
TRBJ2-2	.	TRBV10-3	once	CAISEWSSENTGELFF	TGTGCCATCAGTGAGTGGTCTAGCGAGAACACCGGGGAGCTGTTTTTT
TRBJ2-7	.	TRBV3-1	few	CASSQDLHLDLDEQYF	TGTGCCAGCAGCCAAGACCTCCATCTAGATTTGGACGAGCAGTACTTC
TRBJ2-1	.	TRBV5-1	.	CASSFRAGPNEQFF	TGCGCCAGCAGCTTCAGAGCGGGTCCCAATGAGCAGTTCTTC
TRBJ1-5	.	TRBV12-3/TRBV12-4	.	CASSPGPLYSNQPQHF	TGTGCCAGCAGCCCGGGGCCCCTATATAGCAATCAGCCCCAGCATTTT
TRBJ2-3	.	TRBV29-1	.	CSVDLAGTDTQYF	TGCAGCGTTGACCTAGCCGGCACAGATACGCAGTATTTT
TRBJ2-1	.	TRBV7-9	.	CASSPLGVRDSYNEQFF	TGTGCCAGCAGCCCCCTAGGAGTCCGAGACTCCTACAATGAGCAGTTCTTC
TRBJ1-1	.	TRBV18	.	CASSPVAVNTEAFF	TGTGCCAGCTCCCCCGTCGCTGTGAACACTGAAGCTTTCTTT
TRBJ1-5	.	TRBV29-1	.	CSVEDGNQPQHF	TGCAGCGTTGAAGATGGGAATCAGCCCCAGCATTTT
TRBJ2-2	TRBD2	TRBV13	few	CASSPALGGINTGELFF	TGTGCCAGCAGCCCAGCCTTGGGGGGGATCAACACCGGGGAGCTGTTTTTT
TRBJ2-3	TRBD2	TRBV14	few	CASSPLPGLVTDTQYF	TGTGCCAGCAGCCCCCTACCGGGACTAGTCACAGATACGCAGTATTTT
TRBJ2-3	.	TRBV6-2/TRBV6-3	.	CASSATQYAQYF	TGTGCCAGCAGTGCGACCCAGTACGCGCAGTATTTT
TRBJ2-7	.	TRBV5-1	many	CASSFLIDYEQYF	TGCGCCAGCAGCTTTCTAATAGACTACGAGCAGTACTTC
TRBJ2-1	.	TRBV9	few	CASSVGGGAILYNEQFF	TGTGCCAGCAGCGTAGGAGGGGGGGCGATCCTCTACAATGAGCAGTTCTTC
TRBJ1-5	.	TRBV30	few	CAWSVGMNSNQPQHF	TGTGCCTGGAGTGTAGGGATGAATAGCAATCAGCCCCAGCATTTT
TRBJ2-1	TRBD2	TRBV4-1	.	CASSQLGLAGNNEQFF	TGCGCCAGCAGCCAACTCGGGCTAGCGGGGAACAATGAGCAGTTCTTC
TRBJ2-7	.	TRBV7-2	.	CASSLWRVEQYF	TGTGCCAGCAGCTTATGGAGGGTGGAGCAGTACTTC
TRBJ2-3	.	TRBV6-5	.	CASSSLNGGRTDTQYF	TGTGCCAGCAGCTCCCTTAACGGGGGGCGCACAGATACGCAGTATTTT
TRBJ2-5	TRBD1	TRBV6-5	.	CASSRTGTAGETQYF	TGTGCCAGCAGCCGCACCGGGACAGCTGGGGAGACCCAGTACTTC
TRBJ1-1	TRBD1	TRBV9	.	CASSPGAGGNTEAFF	TGTGCCAGCAGCCCCGGGGCAGGGGGAAACACTGAAGCTTTCTTT
TRBJ2-7	TRBD2	TRBV20-1	few	CSAQTSGSYNEQYF	TGCAGTGCTCAGACTAGCGGGAGTTACAACGAGCAGTACTTC
TRBJ2-7	.	TRBV18	.	CASSPAPSYEQYF	TGTGCCAGCTCACCAGCCCCATCCTACGAGCAGTACTTC
TRBJ2-3	TRBD2	TRBV7-9	.	CASSAVAGAIDTQYF	TGTGCCAGCAGCGCTGTAGCGGGAGCTATAGATACGCAGTATTTT
TRBJ2-1	TRBD1	TRBV11-2	few	CASSPGQGAGEQFF	TGTGCCAGCAGCCCGGGACAGGGGGCAGGAGAGCAGTTCTTC
TRBJ2-1	.	TRBV24-1	.	CATSDYTGSSSYNEQFF	TGTGCCACCAGTGATTACACAGGGTCGAGCTCCTACAATGAGCAGTTCTTC
TRBJ2-7	.	TRBV7-3	few	CASSPSGASGSYEQYF	TGTGCCAGCAGCCCCTCCGGTGCTTCGGGTTCCTACGAGCAGTACTTC
TRBJ2-1	TRBD2	TRBV24-1	few	CATSDRDYDYNEQFF	TGTGCCACGAGCGACCGGGACTACGACTACAATGAGCAGTTCTTC
TRBJ2-2	.	TRBV7-9	.	CASSLGTGPRELFF	TGTGCCAGCAGCTTAGGAACCGGGCCCAGGGAGCTGTTTTTT
TRBJ2-1	TRBD2	TRBV24-1	few	CATSALGAGEQFF	TGTGCCACCAGTGCCCTTGGAGCGGGGGAGCAGTTCTTC
TRBJ2-2	.	TRBV23-1	.	CASSSQGCVGELFF	TGCGCCAGCAGTTCTCAGGGTTGCGTCGGGGAGCTGTTTTTT
TRBJ2-2	.	TRBV5-4	.	CASSLNRVNTGELFF	TGTGCCAGCAGCTTGAACAGGGTGAACACCGGGGAGCTGTTTTTT
TRBJ2-1	TRBD2	TRBV2	.	CASSSGLAGVIGEQFF	TGTGCCAGCAGTTCGGGACTAGCGGGAGTAATTGGTGAGCAGTTCTTC
TRBJ1-1	TRBD1	TRBV7-2	.	CASSFPGQGLGAFF	TGTGCCAGCAGCTTCCCGGGACAGGGTCTTGGAGCTTTCTTT
TRBJ2-5	TRBD1	TRBV29-1	few	CSGGGRETQYF	TGCAGCGGAGGGGGCAGGGAGACCCAGTACTTC
TRBJ2-7	.	TRBV6-5	few	CASSARAIDSYEQYF	TGTGCCAGCAGTGCCAGGGCGATTGACTCTTACGAGCAGTACTTC
TRBJ1-5	TRBD1	TRBV20-1	many	CSASGAGGVEPQHF	TGCAGTGCTAGCGGGGCAGGGGGGGTCGAGCCCCAGCATTTT
TRBJ2-3	.	TRBV29-1	.	CSVGISGRTDTQYF	TGCAGCGTTGGAATTAGCGGAAGGACAGATACGCAGTATTTT
TRBJ2-7	TRBD1	TRBV4-1	few	CASSRVPPGQGAREQYF	TGCGCCAGCAGCCGCGTACCCCCGGGACAGGGGGCACGAGAGCAGTACTTC
TRBJ2-5	.	TRBV7-6	few	CASSLGAQWKETQYF	TGTGCCAGCAGCTTAGGCGCACAGTGGAAAGAGACCCAGTACTTC
TRBJ1-3	.	TRBV2	few	CASSDPRGNTIYF	TGTGCCAGCAGTGACCCCAGGGGAAACACCATATATTTT
TRBJ2-5	TRBD2	TRBV2	.	CASRGTAGEVMYF	TGTGCCAGCAGAGGAACCGCGGGAGAGGTTATGTACTTC
TRBJ2-3	TRBD1	TRBV7-6	.	CASSDRQGHTQYF	TGTGCCAGCAGCGATAGACAGGGCCATACGCAGTATTTT
TRBJ2-3	TRBD1	TRBV4-3	.	CASSQGTGGTDTQYF	TGCGCCAGCAGCCAAGGGACAGGGGGCACAGATACGCAGTATTTT
TRBJ2-5	TRBD2	TRBV27	many	CASSTTSGSLFPETQYF	TGTGCCAGCAGCACGACTAGCGGGAGCTTATTTCCAGAGACCCAGTACTTC